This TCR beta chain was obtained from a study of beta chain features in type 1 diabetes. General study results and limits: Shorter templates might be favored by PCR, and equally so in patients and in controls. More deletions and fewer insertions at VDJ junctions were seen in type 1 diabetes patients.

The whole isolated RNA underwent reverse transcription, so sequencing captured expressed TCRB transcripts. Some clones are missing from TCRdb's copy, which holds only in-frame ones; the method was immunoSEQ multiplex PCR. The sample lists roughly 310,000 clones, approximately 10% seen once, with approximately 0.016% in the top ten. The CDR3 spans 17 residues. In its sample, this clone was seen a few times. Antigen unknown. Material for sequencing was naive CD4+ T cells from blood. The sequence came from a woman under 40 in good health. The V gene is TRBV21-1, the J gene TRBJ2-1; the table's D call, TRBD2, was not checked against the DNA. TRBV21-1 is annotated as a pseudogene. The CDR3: CASSKGLAGTSYNEQFF. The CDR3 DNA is TGTGCCAGCAGCAAGGGACTAGCGGGAACCTCCTACAATGAGCAGTTCTTC.